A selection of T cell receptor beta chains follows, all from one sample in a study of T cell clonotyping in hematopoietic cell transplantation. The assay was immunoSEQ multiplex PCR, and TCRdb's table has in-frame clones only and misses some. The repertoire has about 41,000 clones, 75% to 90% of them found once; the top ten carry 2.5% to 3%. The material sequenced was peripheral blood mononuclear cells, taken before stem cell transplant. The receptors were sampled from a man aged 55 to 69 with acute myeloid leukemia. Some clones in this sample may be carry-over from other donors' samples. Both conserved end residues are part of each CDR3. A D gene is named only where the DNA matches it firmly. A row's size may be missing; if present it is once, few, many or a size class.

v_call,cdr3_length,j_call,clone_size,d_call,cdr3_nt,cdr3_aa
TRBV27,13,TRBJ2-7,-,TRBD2,TGTGCCAGCAGGTGGACTAGCACCTACGAGCAGTACTTC,CASRWTSTYEQYF
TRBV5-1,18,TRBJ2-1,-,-,TGCGCCAGCAGCTTGTCATTAGTTTCAGAATATTACTACAATGAGCAGTTCTTC,CASSLSLVSEYYYNEQFF
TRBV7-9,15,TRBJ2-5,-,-,TGTGCCAGCAGCCCCCGGGACACCTATCAAGAGACCCAGTACTTC,CASSPRDTYQETQYF
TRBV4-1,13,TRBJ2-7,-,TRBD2,TGCGCCAGCAGCCAAGATCCAGCGGGGAAGCAGTACTTC,CASSQDPAGKQYF
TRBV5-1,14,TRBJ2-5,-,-,TGCGCCAGCAGCTTGGTTGTGGGTCGGGAGACCCAGTACTTC,CASSLVVGRETQYF
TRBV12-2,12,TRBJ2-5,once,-,TGTGCAAGTCGCTTGTTGGGAGAGACCCAGTACTTC,CASRLLGETQYF
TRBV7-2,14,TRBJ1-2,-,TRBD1,TGTGCCAGCAGCTTGACAGGGGGCCGAGGGGGCTACACCTTC,CASSLTGGRGGYTF
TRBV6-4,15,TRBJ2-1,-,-,TGTGCCAGCAGTTCCGGGGCAGGGGGGCCCAATGAGCAGTTCTTC,CASSSGAGGPNEQFF
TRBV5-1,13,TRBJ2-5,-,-,TGCGCCAGCAGATGGGCCGGGGACGAGACCCAGTACTTC,CASRWAGDETQYF
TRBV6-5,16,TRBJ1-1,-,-,TGTGCCAGCAGTTCCGCCGGGGGGTTACGGAACACTGAAGCTTTCTTT,CASSSAGGLRNTEAFF
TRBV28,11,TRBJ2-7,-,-,TGTGCCAGCAGCCTGAGGTACGAGCAGTACTTC,CASSLRYEQYF
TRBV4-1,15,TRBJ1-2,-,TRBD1,TGCGCCAGCAGCCCCGGGAGACAGGGTCGACTTGGCTACACCTTC,CASSPGRQGRLGYTF
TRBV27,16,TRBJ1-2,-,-,TGTGCCAGCACCCCTGCGTGGCAGAGGATTAACTATGGCTACACCTTC,CASTPAWQRINYGYTF
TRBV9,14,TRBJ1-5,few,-,TGTGCCAGCAGCGTATCGCTTCAGGGTCAGCCCCAGCATTTT,CASSVSLQGQPQHF
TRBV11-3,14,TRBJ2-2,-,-,TGTGCCAGCAGCTCGCTCCCGAACACCGGGGAGCTGTTTTTT,CASSSLPNTGELFF
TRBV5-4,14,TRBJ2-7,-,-,TGTGCCAGCAGCTTGGAGGGTGTAGCAAACGAGCAGTACTTC,CASSLEGVANEQYF
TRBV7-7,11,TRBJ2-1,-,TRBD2,TGTGCCAGCAGCTTACTAGCGGGGGAGTTCTTC,CASSLLAGEFF